Listed here are 27 T cell receptor beta chains from one sample, sequenced in a study of shared clonotypes between healthy human individuals. Naive CD8 cells comprised CD45RO-negative, CCR7-positively selected cells, excluding terminally differentiated effector memory CD45RA+ cells. Sequencing was performed with immunoSEQ multiplex PCR; in TCRdb, only in-frame clones are kept and a portion is missing. Seen here are about 2.1 million clones, 90% to 95% observed once, and the top ten hold approximately 1.7%. The specimen was naive CD8+ T cells from PBMCs. The receptors come from a man in his late teens or twenties in good health. Some clones in this sample may be carry-over from other donors' samples.

The rearrangement uses TRBV4-2 and TRBJ1-4; D remains unclear. CDR1 is LGHNA, CDR2 YNFKEQ, per germline. Deletions cut 8 bases from V and 8 bases from J, with 24 bases between. CDR3 size: 16 residues. CDR3 DNA: TGTGCCAGCCACTCCGGGTGGGGTTTTCGCGACGAAAAACTGTTTTTT. Translation: CASHSGWGFRDEKLFF.

The chain combines TRBV30 with TRBJ1-2; D remains unclear. V lost 5 bases to trimming and J lost 8 bases, with 12 bases between them. The CDR3 contains 11 residues. Germline V gene lookup returns CDR1 GTSNPN and CDR2 SVGIG (reference sequence). CDR3 in DNA: TGTGCCTGGGAGGAAACTGTGGGCTACACCTTC. Protein: CAWEETVGYTF.

The CDR3 coding sequence is TGTGCCAGCGAATTCGCCCTAGCGGGAGGAATCAACGAGCAGTACTTC. It yields the protein CASEFALAGGINEQYF. The chain uses TRBV7-9 and TRBJ2-7; 11 bases are a match to TRBD2. The germline V gene encodes CDR1 SEHNR and CDR2 FQNEAQ (reference sequence). The V segment lost 8 bases and the J segment 5 bases; nucleotides outside the gene matches: 14. This CDR3 contains 16 residues.

The chain uses TRBV19 and TRBJ2-1; 7 positions match TRBD2. Germline loops: CDR1 LNHDA, CDR2 SQIVND (reference sequence). The V segment lost 6 bases and the J segment 2 bases; nucleotides outside the gene matches: 7. The length of the CDR3 is 15 residues. The CDR3 DNA reads as TGTGCCAGTAGCTGGGGGGGGGAGACCTACAATGAGCAGTTCTTC. It specifies CASSWGGETYNEQFF.

V and J are TRBV27 and TRBJ2-7, with 10 bases matching TRBD1. There are 15 residues in the CDR3. Germline V gene lookup returns CDR1 MNHEY and CDR2 SMNVEV (reference sequence). V shed 7 bases, J shed 2 bases, and the junction held 8 bases outside the gene matches. CDR3 sequence reads: CASTSVGTGAYEQYF. The CDR3 region has the DNA TGTGCCAGCACCTCCGTAGGGACAGGGGCCTACGAGCAGTACTTC.

V gene TRBV11-2 combines with J gene TRBJ1-1; TRBD1 aligns across 7 bases. The germline V gene has CDR1 SGHAT and CDR2 FQNNGV. The CDR3 covers 17 residues. V lost 1 base, J lost 4 bases, and 12 bases stayed unmatched. CDR3 DNA sequence: TGTGCCAGCAGCTTAGCCGGGACAGAATCCCTTCGCACTGAAGCTTTCTTT. Protein product: CASSLAGTESLRTEAFF.

The V and J genes are TRBV27 and TRBJ2-1; maybe TRBD2 (7 bases). Trimming removed 7 bases at V and 4 bases at J, with 17 bases between. The CDR3 runs 15 residues. Germline V gene sequence: CDR1 MNHEY, CDR2 SMNVEV (reference sequence). The CDR3 spells CASTDRGEGYNEQFF. For the CDR3, the DNA is TGTGCCAGCACCGATAGGGGGGAGGGGTACAATGAGCAGTTCTTC.

The gene calls are TRBV6-6 and TRBJ1-1; TRBD1 agrees at 8 bases. The V segment lost 8 bases and the J segment 0 bases; nucleotides outside the gene matches: 5. The CDR3 is made up of 14 amino acids. From germline, CDR1 is MNHNY and CDR2 SVGAGI (reference sequence). DNA for the CDR3: TGTGCCAGCGTTGGGGGACAGGTGAACACTGAAGCTTTCTTT. The encoded protein is CASVGGQVNTEAFF.

This rearrangement joins TRBV7-2 to TRBJ1-1; D unclear. Trimming took off 1 base at V and 7 bases at J, with 10 bases between the two ends. The CDR3 spans 13 residues. The germline gives CDR1 SGHTA, CDR2 FQGNSA. CDR3 bases: TGTGCCAGCAGCTTAGGGTCGATGATTGAAGCTTTCTTT. This codes for CASSLGSMIEAFF.

This sequence joins TRBV11-2 and TRBJ2-7; D uncertain. V lost 0 bases to trimming and J lost 3 bases, with 12 bases between them. Germline assignment: CDR1 SGHAT and CDR2 FQNNGV. The CDR3 is 15 amino acids. Written as DNA, the CDR3 is TGTGCCAGCAGCTTAGATCTAAGCCAAGTCTACGAGCAGTACTTC. Its protein is CASSLDLSQVYEQYF.

CDR3 protein: CASSRRTDQETQYF. In DNA form, the CDR3 reads TGTGCCAGCAGCCGAAGGACAGATCAAGAGACCCAGTACTTC. The genes are TRBV7-6 and TRBJ2-5; weak D call: TRBD1 (6 bases). This CDR3 is 14 amino acids long. The germline V and J ends were trimmed by 5 bases and 2 bases, with 12 bases remaining between them. Germline values: CDR1 SGHVS, CDR2 FNYEAQ.

This clone showed up just once. The genes are TRBV28 and TRBJ2-7; D unclear. The germline gives CDR1 MDHEN, CDR2 SYDVKM. The CDR3 runs 12 residues. V was pared by 5 bases and J by 6 bases, with 11 bases between. The CDR3 protein is CASSRKTGEQYF. The DNA of the CDR3 is TGTGCCAGCAGTCGAAAGACCGGCGAGCAGTACTTC. Variable domain in full (rest from reference TRBV28 and TRBJ2-7): DVKVTQSSRYLVKRTGEKVFLECVQDMDHENMFWYRQDPGLGLRLIYFSYDVKMKEKGDIPEGYSVSREKKERFSLILESASTNQTSMYLCASSRKTGEQYFGPGTRLTVT.

The chain employs TRBV6-6 and TRBJ2-1, with 8 bases that match TRBD2. This CDR3 region has 15 residues. V trimming: 2 bases; J trimming: 2 bases; junction bases outside the gene matches: 2. Germline V CDR1 and CDR2: MNHNY, SVGAGI (reference sequence). DNA for the CDR3: TGTGCCAGCAGTTACGACGGGAGGGCCTACAATGAGCAGTTCTTC. Amino acids: CASSYDGRAYNEQFF.

CDR3 sequence: CASSLGQGMRNEQFF. As DNA, the CDR3 is TGTGCCAGCAGCTTGGGGCAGGGTATGCGCAATGAGCAGTTCTTC. This chain uses TRBV5-4 with TRBJ2-1, with a weak D call TRBD1 (5 bases). The CDR3 has 15 residues. Germline CDR1 is SGHNT and CDR2 is YYREEE (reference sequence). V was trimmed by 0 bases and J by 6 bases, leaving 13 bases between them.

The chain links TRBV7-6 to TRBJ2-2; weak D call: TRBD1 (6 bases). CDR1 is SGHVS and CDR2 is FNYEAQ in the germline V gene. The CDR3 is 21 residues long. Between the trimmed V and J ends, which lost 1 base and 5 bases, there was a span of 29 bases. The CDR3 loop reads CASSLGLGEQGWSKQTGELFF. Written as DNA, the CDR3 is TGTGCCAGCAGCTTAGGGCTAGGGGAACAGGGATGGTCCAAACAGACCGGGGAGCTGTTTTTT.

The chain is built from TRBV28 and TRBJ1-5, with D uncertain. V dropped 3 bases and J dropped 0 bases, with 6 bases sitting between them. This CDR3 region has 14 residues. Germline lookup yields CDR1 MDHEN and CDR2 SYDVKM. As DNA, the CDR3 is TGTGCCAGCAGTTTCGCGATTAGCAATCAGCCCCAGCATTTT. It translates to CASSFAISNQPQHF.

The genes are TRBV30 and TRBJ1-6; D is possibly TRBD1 (5 bases). Germline lookup yields CDR1 GTSNPN and CDR2 SVGIG (reference sequence). This CDR3 comprises 15 residues. Trimming removed 4 bases from V and 7 bases from J, with 17 bases in between. The CDR3 region has the DNA TGTGCCTGGACCGCTGTGGGGGTGGGGAATTCACCCCTCCACTTT. Its protein product is CAWTAVGVGNSPLHF.

CDR3 protein: CASSLLWGQVIYNEQFF. CDR3 coding DNA: TGTGCCAGCAGCTTATTATGGGGACAGGTTATCTACAATGAGCAGTTCTTC. The chain couples TRBV7-8 to TRBJ2-1, with 8 bases fitting TRBD1. Germline assignment: CDR1 SGHVS and CDR2 FQNEAQ. With V trimmed by 2 bases and J by 3 bases, 9 bases remained unmatched. The length of the CDR3 is 17 residues.

This clone was detected a few times. The V call is TRBV6-5, the J call TRBJ2-5, with unresolved D. The V end was cut by 0 bases, the J end by 3 bases, with 14 bases between. Germline assignment: CDR1 MNHEY and CDR2 SVGAGI. The CDR3 runs to 16 residues. The CDR3 nucleotides are TGTGCCAGCAGTTACTCGACTGGCAGTTCAAAAGAGACCCAGTACTTC. Translated, it gives CASSYSTGSSKETQYF.

The chain is built from TRBV15 and TRBJ1-2, with unresolved D. The CDR3 loop spans 15 amino acids. The germline V gene encodes CDR1 LNHNV and CDR2 YYDKDF (reference sequence). Trimming took off 0 bases at V and 3 bases at J, with 11 bases between the two ends. The CDR3 bases are TGTGCCACCAGCAGAGATCTTAGGGTCGACTATGGCTACACCTTC. As protein: CATSRDLRVDYGYTF.

V usage is TRBV23-1 and J usage is TRBJ2-3; 12 bases match TRBD2. TRBV23-1 is placed among ORFs of uncertain function. The V gene end was trimmed by 0 bases and the J gene end by 2 bases; junction bases not matched to a gene: 6. The CDR3 has 18 amino acids. For the CDR3, the DNA is TGCGCCAGCAGTCAATCCCGACCTAGCGGGAGGGCCACAGATACGCAGTATTTT. Its protein is CASSQSRPSGRATDTQYF.

V usage is TRBV7-9 and J usage is TRBJ2-5; D ambiguous. The J call may not be correct, given that the DNA end is closer to TRBJ2-7. The CDR3 extends over 14 amino acids. The V gene's germline CDR1 is SEHNR and CDR2 FQNEAQ (reference sequence). This CDR3 is CASSAPREDYEQYF. The CDR3 DNA is TGTGCCAGCAGCGCACCTAGGGAAGACTACGAGCAGTACTTC.

Notes on this clone: Other DNA sequences within the sample encode an identical CDR3. The V and J genes are TRBV27 and TRBJ1-1; 9 positions match TRBD1. CDR3 length equals 14 residues. V shed 4 bases, J shed 4 bases, and the junction held 4 bases outside the gene matches. CDR1 is MNHEY, CDR2 SMNVEV, per germline (reference sequence). The CDR3 DNA sequence: TGTGCCAGCAGTTCGACAGGGGGGGGCACTGAAGCTTTCTTT. Translated, it gives CASSSTGGGTEAFF.

V and J are TRBV27 and TRBJ2-2, with 7 positions matching TRBD2. The germline gives CDR1 MNHEY, CDR2 SMNVEV (reference sequence). V was clipped by 1 base and J by 5 bases; unmatched bases: 10. The CDR3 is 17 amino acids. The CDR3: CASSLLVLAEGTGELFF. CDR3 bases: TGTGCCAGCAGTTTATTGGTCCTAGCGGAGGGTACCGGGGAGCTGTTTTTT.

The chain carries TRBV28 and TRBJ2-5, with 11 bases aligning to TRBD2. Per germline, CDR1 MDHEN and CDR2 SYDVKM. With 8 bases clipped from V and 5 bases from J, the junction kept 7 bases outside the gene matches. CDR3 length: 14 residues. The CDR3 bases are TGTGCCAGCGAACTAGCGGGAGAGGATGAGACCCAGTACTTC. Translated: CASELAGEDETQYF.

Points on this clone: In the same sample, other DNA sequences code for this CDR3. The J gene is TRBJ2-7, the V gene TRBV5-6, with unresolved D. The V gene's germline CDR1 is SGHDT and CDR2 YYEEEE. CDR3 size: 13 residues. Trimming shortened V by 0 bases and J by 2 bases, and 6 bases separated the two germline ends. The CDR3 DNA follows: TGTGCCAGCAGCTTGGGCACTACCTACGAGCAGTACTTC. Translation: CASSLGTTYEQYF.

This chain links TRBV19 with TRBJ1-2; D gene unclear. Trimming stripped 8 bases from V and 6 bases from J, with 16 bases between. From germline, CDR1 is LNHDA and CDR2 SQIVND (reference sequence). This CDR3 spans 13 amino acids. The CDR3 nucleotides read TGTGCCAGTGGGTATACCCCAGAGCATGGCTACACCTTC. Amino acid sequence: CASGYTPEHGYTF.